The 5 T cell receptor beta chains below come from one sample, sequenced in a study of T cell responses to AZD1222 COVID-19 vaccine. Clones were sequenced by immunoSEQ multiplex PCR, and TCRdb holds only the in-frame ones, with some missing. The profile covers 190,000 or so clones, with approximately 91% appearing a single time and 3% to 4% taken by the ten largest. The material was peripheral blood, obtained 28 days after the second AZD1222 dose. The receptors come from an adult who received the AZD1222 COVID-19 vaccine.

This chain uses TRBV5-1 with TRBJ2-1; the match to TRBD2 covers 10 bases. Germline trimming cut 5 bases from V and 7 bases from J; bases unmatched to any gene: 6. The CDR3 totals 14 residues. The germline V gene has CDR1 SGHRS and CDR2 YFSETQ. Here the CDR3 DNA reads TGCGCCAGCAGGCTAGCGGGAGTGCTTAATGAGCAGTTCTTC. Its protein is CASRLAGVLNEQFF.

The gene calls are TRBV10-3 and TRBJ2-1; 7 bases are a match to TRBD1. CDR1 is ENHRY, CDR2 SYGVKD, per germline. The CDR3 has 17 amino acids. With V trimmed by 0 bases and J by 5 bases, 10 bases remained unmatched. Here the CDR3 reads CAISESFGQGVHNEQFF. CDR3 sequence (DNA): TGTGCCATCAGTGAGTCCTTTGGGCAGGGGGTACACAATGAGCAGTTCTTC.

The chain joins TRBV7-9 to TRBJ1-2; 8 bases agree with TRBD1. Losses at the gene ends were 10 bases for V and 6 bases for J; bases not matched to a gene: 10. Germline CDR1 and CDR2: SEHNR and FQNEAQ (reference sequence). The CDR3 has 13 residues. The CDR3 coding sequence is TGTGCCACCTCGACAGGGGACTACAATGGCTACACCTTC. This gives the protein CATSTGDYNGYTF.

V and J are TRBV6-5 and TRBJ1-3, with D unresolved. Germline lookup yields CDR1 MNHEY and CDR2 SVGAGI. The CDR3 runs 13 residues. Trimming removed 6 bases from V and 4 bases from J, with 10 bases in between. The CDR3 nucleotides are TGTGCCAGCAGCGGCCCGGGGGGAAACACCATATATTTT. This codes for CASSGPGGNTIYF.

This chain connects TRBV10-2 to TRBJ2-1; maybe TRBD2 (5 bases). Germline V lookup: CDR1 WSHSY, CDR2 SAAADI. CDR3 size: 11 residues. V lost 5 bases and J 9 bases, leaving 8 bases between the germline ends. The CDR3 DNA reads as TGCGCCAGCAGTCGGGGTTCTGAGCAGTTCTTC. Translating it yields CASSRGSEQFF.